The present T cell receptor beta chain was sequenced within a study of blood T cell repertoires in COVID-19. Study at large: Sites across the United States, Italy and Spain contributed samples from acute and convalescent COVID-19. PBMCs, B-cell-depleted T cells, or T cells were the source of the cDNA or gDNA that made up the material.

Authors' methods: Researchers report that nucleated cell counts were estimated from reference gene primer amplification. Clones were read by immunoSEQ multiplex PCR, and TCRdb kept only the in-frame ones, dropping some. The V and J calls and clone size were taken over from that table, and D and trimming were inferred from the DNA. The data contain roughly 120,000 clones, 70% to 80% of them seen just once; the ten biggest clones take up 5.5% to 7%. CDR1 is SGHRS, CDR2 YFSETQ, per germline. V lost 3 bases and J 0 bases, leaving 13 bases between the germline ends. The CDR3 contains 16 residues. The clonotype originates from a man between 65 and 85 years old with acute or convalescent COVID-19. Material: peripheral blood. This chain links TRBV5-1 with TRBJ2-1; perhaps TRBD2 as D (6 bases). CDR3 amino acids: CASSYFGGSSYNEQFF. The CDR3 DNA reads as TGCGCCAGCAGCTACTTCGGAGGGAGCTCCTACAATGAGCAGTTCTTC. Together with reference TRBV5-1 and TRBJ2-1, the CDR3 gives the full variable domain: KAGVTQTPRYLIKTRGQQVTLSCSPISGHRSVSWYQQTPGQGLQFLFEYFSETQRNKGNFPGRFSGRQFSNSRSEMNVSTLELGDSALYLCASSYFGGSSYNEQFFGPGTRLTVL.